These 17 T cell receptor beta chains were all obtained from the same sample, sequenced in a study of blood T cell repertoires in COVID-19. Profiling relied on immunoSEQ multiplex PCR, and the TCRdb table lists in-frame clones only, not all of them. Of around 310,000 clones listed, more than 75% are singletons. Input material: peripheral blood. All receptors derive from a woman in her forties or fifties with active or convalescent COVID-19.

The genes are TRBV30 and TRBJ1-3; 10 nucleotides match TRBD1. With 5 bases clipped from V and 1 base from J, the junction kept 8 bases outside the gene matches. The CDR3 contains 16 residues. Germline V lookup: CDR1 GTSNPN, CDR2 SVGIG (reference sequence). The CDR3 protein is CAWVPGQGRSGNTIYF. As DNA, the CDR3 is TGTGCCTGGGTCCCGGGACAGGGGAGATCTGGAAACACCATATATTTT.

This chain connects TRBV18 to TRBJ1-3, with D possibly matching TRBD1 (5 bases). Germline V CDR1 and CDR2: KGHSH, LQKENI. Trimming shortened V by 0 bases and J by 4 bases, and 10 bases separated the two germline ends. This CDR3 contains 15 residues. The CDR3 spells CASSPPNRPGNTIYF. CDR3 nucleotides: TGTGCCAGCTCACCACCGAACAGGCCCGGAAACACCATATATTTT.

This clone was recorded only once. V and J are TRBV7-9 and TRBJ1-1; D gene ambiguous. Germline V CDR1 and CDR2: SEHNR, FQNEAQ (reference sequence). The CDR3 has 11 residues. V was clipped by 10 bases and J by 0 bases, with 6 bases between them. The CDR3 protein is CATILNTEAFF. CDR3 DNA sequence: TGTGCCACCATCCTGAACACTGAAGCTTTCTTT.

The rearrangement joins TRBV7-3 to TRBJ2-5; possibly TRBD1 for D (6 bases). Between the trimmed V and J ends, which lost 2 bases and 7 bases, there was a span of 11 bases. Germline V lookup: CDR1 SGHTA, CDR2 FQGTGA. This CDR3 is 13 amino acids long. CDR3 sequence reads: CASSLEIRGTQYF. As DNA, the CDR3 is TGTGCCAGCAGCTTAGAAATCAGGGGGACCCAGTACTTC.

The chain has TRBV29-1 and TRBJ2-2, with 8 nucleotides matching TRBD1. Germline lookup yields CDR1 SQVTM and CDR2 ANQGSEA. With 6 bases clipped from V and 6 bases from J, the junction kept 9 bases outside the gene matches. CDR3 length: 14 residues. The CDR3 spells CSVVGQGVAGELFF. The CDR3 region has the DNA TGCAGCGTCGTTGGACAGGGTGTGGCCGGGGAGCTGTTTTTT.

The chain uses TRBV28 and TRBJ1-2; 9 bases fit TRBD1. Germline values: CDR1 MDHEN, CDR2 SYDVKM. The CDR3 loop spans 17 amino acids. J was trimmed by 7 bases and V by 4 bases; bases with no gene match: 16. DNA for the CDR3: TGTGCCAGCAGTTCTACCGGGACAGGGCGGTTACTGGGTGGCTACACCTTC. Protein product: CASSSTGTGRLLGGYTF.

The V and J genes are TRBV28 and TRBJ2-7; 9 positions agree with TRBD1. The V gene end was trimmed by 2 bases and the J gene end by 4 bases; junction bases not matched to a gene: 6. The V gene's germline CDR1 is MDHEN and CDR2 SYDVKM. The CDR3 is 15 residues long. The CDR3 DNA sequence: TGTGCCAGCAGTTTAAGTGGGACAGGGCTTTACGAGCAGTACTTC. Its translation: CASSLSGTGLYEQYF.

The chain joins TRBV19 to TRBJ2-7, with D perhaps matching TRBD1 (6 bases). Per the germline V gene, CDR1 is LNHDA and CDR2 is SQIVND (reference sequence). The CDR3 length is 13 residues. Between the trimmed V and J ends, which lost 7 bases and 4 bases, there was a span of 14 bases. The CDR3 nucleotides are TGTGCCAGTAAGGTGCAGGGGTCTTACGAGCAGTACTTC. Translation gives CASKVQGSYEQYF.

J is TRBJ2-3 and V is TRBV30; D perhaps matches TRBD2 (7 bases). The CDR3 is 18 residues long. The germline V and J ends were trimmed by 2 bases and 4 bases, with 25 bases remaining between them. The germline V gene has CDR1 GTSNPN and CDR2 SVGIG (reference sequence). CDR3 coding DNA: TGTGCCTGGAGTTCCCTTAAATCGGGGGGCTTGGGGGCAGATACGCAGTATTTT. Translated, it gives CAWSSLKSGGLGADTQYF. Complete variable domain (other parts from reference TRBV30 and TRBJ2-3): SQTIHQWPATLVQPVGSPLSLECTVEGTSNPNLYWYRQAAGRGLQLLFYSVGIGQISSEVPQNLSASRPQDRQFILSSKKLLLSDSGFYLCAWSSLKSGGLGADTQYFGPGTRLTVL.

This chain joins TRBV27 and TRBJ2-7, with 11 bases identical to TRBD2. The CDR3 sequence is 18 residues long. From germline, CDR1 is MNHEY and CDR2 SMNVEV (reference sequence). V lost 6 bases, J lost 3 bases, and 16 bases stayed unmatched. The CDR3 region has the DNA TGTGCCAGCAGGACCGGCTCCGCCGGGACTAGCGGTTACTACGAGCAGTACTTC. Its protein product is CASRTGSAGTSGYYEQYF.

This clone has only one observation. V is TRBV5-1 and J is TRBJ2-2; D not certain. This CDR3 comprises 14 residues. Germline V gives CDR1 SGHRS, CDR2 YFSETQ. V was trimmed by 5 bases and J by 2 bases, leaving 10 bases between them. The DNA of the CDR3 is TGCGCCAGCAGTGACGCGGTCAACACCGGGGAGCTGTTTTTT. Its protein product is CASSDAVNTGELFF.

Worth noting for this clone: The same CDR3 can be traced to other DNA sequences in this sample. The rearrangement joins TRBV11-2 to TRBJ1-6; possible D gene TRBD1, 5 bases. V was pared by 3 bases and J by 9 bases, with 9 bases between. Per germline, CDR1 SGHAT and CDR2 FQNNGV. The CDR3 is 13 amino acids. CDR3 loop: CASSLGTGSPLHF. CDR3 nucleotide sequence: TGTGCCAGCAGCTTGGGCACAGGTTCACCCCTCCACTTT.

This clone was picked up many times. The rearrangement links TRBV29-1 to TRBJ2-7; 7 bases match TRBD2. CDR3 length: 13 amino acids. V was pared by 7 bases and J by 3 bases, with 9 bases of the junction left unmatched. CDR1 and CDR2 (germline): SQVTM, ANQGSEA. The CDR3 loop reads CSATGTTFYEQYF. CDR3 nucleotide sequence: TGCAGCGCTACCGGGACTACCTTCTACGAGCAGTACTTC.

The chain links TRBV7-2 to TRBJ1-2; TRBD1 matches 12 bases. Germline-derived CDR1 and CDR2 are SGHTA and FQGNSA. The J segment lost 7 bases and the V segment lost 4 bases, leaving 4 bases of the junction unmatched. This CDR3 region has 14 residues. CDR3 in amino acids: CASSSGTGGIGYTF. The CDR3 DNA reads as TGTGCCAGCAGCTCCGGGACAGGGGGCATTGGCTACACCTTC.

The chain employs TRBV4-1 and TRBJ1-2, with a weak D call TRBD1 (5 bases). Between the trimmed V and J ends, which lost 1 base and 0 bases, there was a span of 9 bases. Germline loops: CDR1 MGHRA, CDR2 YSYEKL. This CDR3 region has 15 residues. CDR3 nucleotides: TGCGCCAGCAGCCAAGGCCCGGGGGCTAACTATGGCTACACCTTC. It codes for CASSQGPGANYGYTF.

This chain joins TRBV30 and TRBJ1-6; the D is unclear. CDR3 length: 11 residues. Trimming shortened V by 1 base and J by 10 bases, and 5 bases separated the two germline ends. Germline CDR1 is GTSNPN and CDR2 is SVGIG (reference sequence). This CDR3 reads CAWSGGSPLHF. The CDR3 nucleotides are TGTGCCTGGAGTGGAGGGTCACCCCTCCACTTT.

The CDR3 protein is CASSLTGARIGDTQYF. The DNA of the CDR3 is TGTGCCAGCAGCCTAACAGGGGCGAGGATAGGAGATACGCAGTATTTT. The gene calls are TRBV7-9 and TRBJ2-3; 7 bases match TRBD1. Germline values: CDR1 SEHNR, CDR2 FQNEAQ (reference sequence). V lost 5 bases, J lost 5 bases, and 13 bases stayed unmatched. The CDR3 length is 16 residues.